Shown below are 32 T cell receptor beta chains from a single sample sequenced in a study of control samples from healthy donors and cancer patients. Clones were read by immunoSEQ multiplex PCR, and TCRdb kept only the in-frame ones, dropping some. In the table there are 100,000 or so clones, more than 85% of which are singletons. The sample was blood. Receptors were obtained from a woman aged 45-60 years in good health.

The chain couples TRBV7-2 to TRBJ2-7, with D possibly TRBD2 on 6 matching bases. The CDR3 totals 13 residues. V dropped 5 bases and J dropped 3 bases, with 11 bases sitting between them. Per germline, CDR1 SGHTA and CDR2 FQGNSA. DNA for the CDR3: TGTGCCAGCAGCCGACTAGTTTACTACGAGCAGTACTTC. This sequence encodes CASSRLVYYEQYF.

The chain carries TRBV6-4 and TRBJ1-1, with 8 bases aligning to TRBD1. Germline values: CDR1 MRHNA, CDR2 SNTAGT. The CDR3 consists of 18 residues. Trimming cost V 2 bases and J 0 bases; bases outside gene matches: 11. CDR3 loop: CASSDQDRGGSMNTEAFF. The CDR3 coding sequence is TGTGCCAGCAGTGACCAAGACAGGGGCGGTTCCATGAACACTGAAGCTTTCTTT.

This sequence joins TRBV27 and TRBJ1-6; D remains ambiguous. Germline V gene sequence: CDR1 MNHEY, CDR2 SMNVEV (reference sequence). V lost 0 bases and J 7 bases, leaving 7 bases between the germline ends. The CDR3 spans 14 residues. CDR3 amino acids: CASSLSFGNSPLHF. The DNA for the CDR3 is TGTGCCAGCAGTTTATCCTTTGGGAATTCACCCCTCCACTTT.

The chain has TRBV3-1 (or the pseudogene TRBV3-2) and TRBJ2-3, with TRBD2 matching 13 bases. J gave up 2 bases and V 0 bases, and 5 bases lay outside the gene matches. CDR1 is LGHDT, CDR2 YNNKEL, per germline (reference sequence). This CDR3 has 18 residues. In DNA, the CDR3 is TGTGCCAGCAGCCAAGATTACACTAGCGGGGGGGCCACAGATACGCAGTATTTT. Its translation is CASSQDYTSGGATDTQYF.

This clone appeared a single time. V gene TRBV30 combines with J gene TRBJ1-4; D not certain. V was pared by 6 bases and J by 8 bases, with 16 bases between. CDR1 is GTSNPN, CDR2 SVGIG, per germline (reference sequence). The CDR3 extends over 13 amino acids. CDR3: CACRALLNEKLFF. CDR3 DNA: TGTGCCTGCCGAGCATTATTGAACGAAAAACTGTTTTTT.

V and J are TRBV5-4 and TRBJ2-1, with 7 nucleotides matching TRBD2. V lost 1 base to trimming and J lost 3 bases; unmatched junction nucleotides: 4. In germline, CDR1 is SGHNT, CDR2 YYREEE (reference sequence). The CDR3 length is 15 residues. CDR3 nucleotides: TGTGCCAGCAGCTTGACTAGCGCCAACTACAATGAGCAGTTCTTC. Translated: CASSLTSANYNEQFF.

V usage is TRBV5-1 and J usage is TRBJ1-1; TRBD1 might be the D (6 bases). Germline V lookup: CDR1 SGHRS, CDR2 YFSETQ. Trimming cost V 4 bases and J 1 base, with 11 bases left between them. This CDR3 is 14 amino acids long. The CDR3 here is CASSPHRENTEAFF. For the CDR3, the DNA is TGCGCCAGCAGCCCCCACAGGGAGAACACTGAAGCTTTCTTT. The full variable domain, rest sourced from reference TRBV5-1 and TRBJ1-1, is KAGVTQTPRYLIKTRGQQVTLSCSPISGHRSVSWYQQTPGQGLQFLFEYFSETQRNKGNFPGRFSGRQFSNSRSEMNVSTLELGDSALYLCASSPHRENTEAFFGQGTRLTVV.

CDR3 nucleotide sequence: TGTGCCAGCAGGCCAAGCTCTGGGGCCAACGTCCTGACTTTC. Protein sequence: CASRPSSGANVLTF. The rearrangement joins TRBV7-9 to TRBJ2-6, with D unclear. The CDR3 has 14 amino acids. V lost 6 bases and J 0 bases, leaving 6 bases between the germline ends. Per the germline V gene, CDR1 is SEHNR and CDR2 is FQNEAQ (reference sequence). The complete variable domain, with remaining parts taken from reference TRBV7-9 and TRBJ2-6, reads DTGVSQNPRHKITKRGQNVTFRCDPISEHNRLYWYRQTLGQGPEFLTYFQNEAQLEKSRLLSDRFSAERPKGSFSTLEIQRTEQGDSAMYLCASRPSSGANVLTFGAGSRLTVL.

The CDR3 nucleotides read TGTGCCAGCAGTTACTCGAGAGGGGTTGGCTATGGCTACACCTTC. It yields the protein CASSYSRGVGYGYTF. The V and J genes are TRBV6-5 and TRBJ1-2; possibly TRBD1 for D (5 bases). The CDR3 loop spans 15 amino acids. Trimming shortened V by 0 bases and J by 4 bases, and 12 bases separated the two germline ends. CDR1 and CDR2 from the germline V gene are MNHEY and SVGAGI.

The chain uses TRBV4-1 and TRBJ2-3; 10 nucleotides agree with TRBD2. Trimming took 3 bases from V and 5 from J; bases not matched to a gene: 8. Per germline, CDR1 MGHRA and CDR2 YSYEKL. The CDR3 has 16 residues. CDR3: CASSHIAGGPGDTQYF. CDR3 coding DNA: TGCGCCAGCAGCCACATAGCGGGGGGTCCTGGAGATACGCAGTATTTT.

V usage is TRBV6-6 and J usage is TRBJ2-7; the D gene is possibly TRBD1 (6 bases). The CDR3 spans 13 residues. Trimming left V 4 bases short and J 2 bases short, with 9 bases between. From germline, CDR1 is MNHNY and CDR2 SVGAGI (reference sequence). The CDR3 nucleotides are TGTGCCAGCAGTTCACAGGGTCCCTACGAGCAGTACTTC. The encoded protein is CASSSQGPYEQYF.

This clone was counted ten times or more. No DNA is shown, since the ends of the CDR3 on it are uncertain; the CDR3 is the one TCRdb lists. V and J are TRBV6-4 and TRBJ2-3; the table's D call of TRBD2 was not tested on the DNA. CDR1 is MRHNA and CDR2 is SNTAGT in the germline V gene. The CDR3 extends over 14 residues, inclusive of both ends. The chain's CDR3 is CASSTSGLADTQYF.

This clone came up a few times. V is TRBV11-3 and J is TRBJ2-5; no firm D call. The V end lost 2 bases, the J end lost 0 bases, and 4 bases lay between the germline ends. Germline V gives CDR1 SGHNT, CDR2 YENEEA. CDR3 length: 13 amino acids. CDR3 sequence reads: CASSLRHQETQYF. The CDR3 nucleotides read TGTGCCAGCAGCTTACGGCACCAAGAGACCCAGTACTTC.

The chain is built from TRBV7-9 and TRBJ2-5, with TRBD2 matching over 14 bases. CDR1 and CDR2 (germline): SEHNR, FQNEAQ (reference sequence). This CDR3 is built from 17 residues. With V trimmed by 6 bases and J by 3 bases, 9 bases remained unmatched. The CDR3 is CASRDLPGLAGEETQYF. DNA for the CDR3: TGTGCCAGCAGAGACTTACCGGGACTAGCGGGAGAAGAGACCCAGTACTTC.

For the CDR3, the DNA is TGCGCCAGCAGTCGGCAGAGACTCTATAGCAATCAGCCCCAGCATTTT. It codes for CASSRQRLYSNQPQHF. V gene TRBV23-1 combines with J gene TRBJ1-5; D unresolved. TRBV23-1 is an ORF, and what it does is uncertain. This CDR3 region has 16 residues. V lost 4 bases and J lost 0, with 13 bases in between.

The chain links TRBV30 to TRBJ2-5; D is possibly TRBD2 (5 bases). Germline CDR1 and CDR2: GTSNPN and SVGIG (reference sequence). CDR3 size: 13 residues. V lost 4 bases, J lost 7 bases, and 16 bases lay in between. The CDR3 DNA reads as TGTGCCTGGATCCCAACGGAGGACGTGACCCAGTACTTC. It translates to CAWIPTEDVTQYF. The complete variable domain, with remaining parts taken from reference TRBV30 and TRBJ2-5, reads SQTIHQWPATLVQPVGSPLSLECTVEGTSNPNLYWYRQAAGRGLQLLFYSVGIGQISSEVPQNLSASRPQDRQFILSSKKLLLSDSGFYLCAWIPTEDVTQYFGPGTRLLVL.

This clone was observed a single time. The genes are TRBV12-3 or TRBV12-4 and TRBJ1-1; D is ambiguous. V dropped 3 bases and J dropped 10 bases, with 12 bases sitting between them. The CDR3 covers 12 residues. The CDR3 coding sequence is TGTGCCAGCAGTTTCGAACGGTCAGGAGCTTTCTTT. Its protein product is CASSFERSGAFF.

The rearrangement uses TRBV7-9 and TRBJ1-4; possibly TRBD1 for D (6 bases). The V and J ends lost 5 bases and 7 bases respectively, with 14 bases between them. Germline V CDR1 and CDR2: SEHNR, FQNEAQ (reference sequence). The CDR3 runs 14 residues. The CDR3 loop is CASSHLTGSEKLFF. CDR3 bases: TGTGCCAGCAGCCACTTGACAGGCTCTGAAAAACTGTTTTTT.

The chain has TRBV7-2 and TRBJ1-6; D gene uncertain. Trimming removed 2 bases from V and 7 bases from J, with 15 bases in between. This CDR3 is 16 amino acids long. In germline, CDR1 is SGHTA, CDR2 FQGNSA. CDR3 in DNA: TGTGCCAGCAGCTTATTTTCGGGCTTCGGCAATTCACCCCTCCACTTT. Translating gives CASSLFSGFGNSPLHF.

This clone was recorded once. The chain links TRBV27 to TRBJ2-7; 7 bases are a match to TRBD2. CDR3 length: 14 amino acids. Germline lookup yields CDR1 MNHEY and CDR2 SMNVEV (reference sequence). V gave up 2 bases and J gave up 3 bases; unmatched junction bases: 4. The CDR3: CASSLGRGIYEQYF. CDR3 coding DNA: TGTGCCAGCAGTTTAGGGCGGGGGATCTACGAGCAGTACTTC.

This chain links TRBV7-9 with TRBJ1-5, with a possible D match to TRBD1 (6 bases). This CDR3 comprises 14 residues. CDR1 and CDR2 from the germline V gene are SEHNR and FQNEAQ (reference sequence). V was clipped by 5 bases and J by 4 bases, with 12 bases between them. CDR3 DNA sequence: TGTGCCAGCAGCCCCGGACAGCTTAATCAGCCCCAGCATTTT. Its translation: CASSPGQLNQPQHF. The whole variable domain, filled in from reference TRBV7-9 and TRBJ1-5, reads DTGVSQNPRHKITKRGQNVTFRCDPISEHNRLYWYRQTLGQGPEFLTYFQNEAQLEKSRLLSDRFSAERPKGSFSTLEIQRTEQGDSAMYLCASSPGQLNQPQHFGDGTRLSIL.

The V and J genes are TRBV28 and TRBJ1-1; tentative D call: TRBD1 (6 bases). The germline gives CDR1 MDHEN, CDR2 SYDVKM. The CDR3 is 18 amino acids. The germline V and J ends were trimmed by 5 bases and 6 bases, with 28 bases remaining between them. The CDR3 region has the DNA TGTGCCAGCAGTCCCGCCATCCTCAGGGGATCCGTGATCCCTGAAGCTTTCTTT. It specifies CASSPAILRGSVIPEAFF.

V usage is TRBV4-1 and J usage is TRBJ2-1; D could derive from TRBD1 or TRBD2 (7 bases each). Trimming took 7 bases from V and 7 from J, leaving 20 bases between them. CDR1 and CDR2 from the germline V gene are MGHRA and YSYEKL. This CDR3 has 15 amino acids. The CDR3 protein is CASTKAGQGGNEQFF. The CDR3 bases are TGCGCCAGCACCAAAGCCGGGCAGGGGGGGAATGAGCAGTTCTTC.

Written as DNA, the CDR3 is TGTGCCAGCAGCTCTACAGGGGGGTCGAAGACTGAAGCTTTCTTT. Its translation is CASSSTGGSKTEAFF. The rearrangement joins TRBV7-9 to TRBJ1-1; 8 positions match TRBD1. The CDR3 covers 15 residues. Germline lookup yields CDR1 SEHNR and CDR2 FQNEAQ (reference sequence). Trimming cost V 4 bases and J 5 bases; bases outside gene matches: 9.

The chain couples TRBV6-5 to TRBJ2-7; TRBD2 is a possible D gene (6 bases). The CDR3 loop spans 13 amino acids. V was trimmed by 6 bases and J by 3 bases, leaving 12 bases between them. From germline, CDR1 is MNHEY and CDR2 SVGAGI. CDR3 residues: CASRITGDYEQYF. The CDR3 DNA reads as TGTGCCAGCAGAATCACGGGGGACTACGAGCAGTACTTC.

The chain recombines TRBV15 with TRBJ1-2; D uncertain. The CDR3 covers 12 residues. With 6 bases removed from V and 4 bases from J, the gap between germline ends came to 9 bases. Germline assignment: CDR1 LNHNV and CDR2 YYDKDF (reference sequence). CDR3 region: CATSGTSYGYTF. In DNA, the CDR3 is TGTGCCACCAGTGGAACCTCCTATGGCTACACCTTC.

The chain employs TRBV3-1 (or the pseudogene TRBV3-2) and TRBJ1-1; D is perhaps TRBD1 (6 bases). CDR1 and CDR2 (germline): LGHDT, YNNKEL (reference sequence). Trimming pared 6 bases from V and 4 bases from J, leaving 15 bases between. This CDR3 spans 14 amino acids. The chain's CDR3 is CASSQGRLGTEAFF. The CDR3 DNA follows: TGTGCCAGCAGTCAGGGGAGGCTCGGCACTGAAGCTTTCTTT.

In DNA form, the CDR3 reads TGTGCCAGCAGCTTAGTGAACGAGGGGTACGTC. Protein: CASSLVNEGYV. The chain carries TRBV7-9 and TRBJ2-7, with D maybe TRBD2 (5 bases). V lost 1 base, J lost 12 bases, and 10 bases lay in between. The CDR3 covers 11 residues. Germline V gene sequence: CDR1 SEHNR, CDR2 FQNEAQ (reference sequence).

The V and J genes are TRBV7-3 and TRBJ2-3; D is undetermined. In germline, CDR1 is SGHTA, CDR2 FQGTGA. This CDR3 has 15 amino acids. Deletions cut 5 bases from V and 3 bases from J, with 15 bases between. CDR3 loop: CASSQEPRRTDTQYF. CDR3 sequence (DNA): TGTGCCAGCAGCCAAGAGCCCAGGAGAACAGATACGCAGTATTTT.

This clone appeared many times. The gene calls are TRBV6-2 or TRBV6-3 and TRBJ1-1; D is possibly TRBD1 (5 bases). Between the trimmed V and J ends, which lost 2 bases and 5 bases, there was a span of 12 bases. In germline, CDR1 is MNHEY, CDR2 SVGEGT. The length of the CDR3 is 14 residues. In nucleotides, the CDR3 is TGTGCCAGCAGTTACGCCCGGGGGGTGACTGAAGCTTTCTTT. Translating it yields CASSYARGVTEAFF.

As to this clone: This sample includes further DNA sequences coding for the same CDR3. This rearrangement joins TRBV9 to TRBJ2-5, with TRBD2 matching 8 bases. This CDR3 region has 14 residues. The V segment lost 0 bases and the J segment 4 bases; nucleotides outside the gene matches: 2. Germline V gene sequence: CDR1 SGDLS, CDR2 YYNGEE. CDR3 region: CASSVAGGAETQYF. Written as DNA, the CDR3 is TGTGCCAGCAGCGTAGCGGGGGGGGCAGAGACCCAGTACTTC. Full variable domain (rest looked up from reference TRBV9 and TRBJ2-5): DSGVTQTPKHLITATGQRVTLRCSPRSGDLSVYWYQQSLDQGLQFLIQYYNGEERAKGNILERFSAQQFPDLHSELNLSSLELGDSALYFCASSVAGGAETQYFGPGTRLLVL.

The rearrangement joins TRBV6-1 to TRBJ1-6; tentatively, D is TRBD1 (5 bases). CDR1 MNHNS and CDR2 SASEGT come from the germline V gene. Trimming removed 1 base at V and 7 bases at J, with 8 bases between. The length of the CDR3 is 14 residues. The CDR3 nucleotides read TGTGCCAGCAGTGAAGGACAGAGAAATTCACCCCTCCACTTT. Translation: CASSEGQRNSPLHF.